Listed here are 8 T cell receptor beta chains from one sample, sequenced in a study of CD8+ T cells in alopecia areata. RNA extraction was followed by reverse transcription into cDNA, which acted as the sequencing template. Only in-frame clones appear in the TCRdb table, and some are missing; sequencing was by immunoSEQ multiplex PCR. This sample has 170,000 or so clones, with approximately 53% found just once. Treatment: oral pan-JAK inhibitor, 5-10 mg twice daily. Sequenced here: CD8+ T cells sorted from blood, sampled at week 24, from a patient treated with tofacitinib. The receptor source for this set is a human donor with alopecia areata.

In DNA, the CDR3 is TGCAGCGTTGAAATAGCGGGGGGGCGGAATGAGCAGTTCTTC. Amino acid sequence: CSVEIAGGRNEQFF. V usage is TRBV29-1 and J usage is TRBJ2-1, with 11 bases matching TRBD2. Germline V CDR1 and CDR2: SQVTM, ANQGSEA. V lost 2 bases to trimming and J lost 7 bases; unmatched junction nucleotides: 4. The CDR3 contains 14 residues.

This clone was observed a single time. The rearrangement links TRBV27 to TRBJ1-6; TRBD1 agrees at 7 bases. Germline CDR1 MNHEY, CDR2 SMNVEV (reference sequence). This CDR3 region has 15 residues. V lost 5 bases, J lost 6 bases, and 7 bases stayed unmatched. This CDR3 reads CASSPTTGSNSPLHF. The CDR3 coding sequence is TGTGCCAGCAGTCCAACGACAGGGAGTAATTCACCCCTCCACTTT.

This clone has a handful of counts. V gene TRBV15 combines with J gene TRBJ1-2; 7 nucleotides align to TRBD1. The CDR3 loop spans 17 amino acids. From germline, CDR1 is LNHNV and CDR2 YYDKDF (reference sequence). Germline trimming cut 0 bases from V and 1 base from J; bases unmatched to any gene: 8. DNA for the CDR3: TGTGCCACCAGCAGAGAAAACCCGGGACAGTATAACTATGGCTACACCTTC. It translates to CATSRENPGQYNYGYTF.

The chain links TRBV2 to TRBJ1-1, with 7 bases matching TRBD1. With 6 bases clipped from V and 8 bases from J, the junction kept 15 bases outside the gene matches. Germline V CDR1 and CDR2: SNHLY, FYNNEI. The CDR3 length is 15 residues. CDR3 region: CASSRSVGTALEAFF. The CDR3 DNA reads as TGTGCCAGCAGCCGGAGCGTTGGGACAGCCTTAGAAGCTTTCTTT.

The chain is built from TRBV30 and TRBJ2-3, with 9 bases that match TRBD2. CDR1 and CDR2 (germline): GTSNPN, SVGIG (reference sequence). V dropped 4 bases and J dropped 1; count of bases not matched to a gene: 0. This CDR3 spans 13 amino acids. The CDR3 reads CAWTSGGTDTQYF. As DNA, the CDR3 is TGTGCCTGGACTAGCGGGGGCACAGATACGCAGTATTTT.

This rearrangement joins TRBV9 to TRBJ2-3; 14 bases are a match to TRBD2. CDR1 and CDR2 (germline): SGDLS, YYNGEE. With V trimmed by 3 bases and J by 3 bases, 0 bases remained unmatched. The CDR3 length is 15 residues. In DNA form, the CDR3 reads TGTGCCAGCAGCGGACTAGCGGGGGGGACAGATACGCAGTATTTT. It encodes CASSGLAGGTDTQYF.

This clone has only a few counts. This chain links TRBV9 with TRBJ1-2; 9 bases are shared with TRBD1. V trimming: 4 bases; J trimming: 8 bases; junction bases outside the gene matches: 18. The germline CDR1 and CDR2 sequences are SGDLS and YYNGEE. The CDR3 totals 17 residues. CDR3 in DNA: TGTGCCAGCAGCCCCCGAACGGGACAGGGACTTAACGACGGCTACACCTTC. As protein: CASSPRTGQGLNDGYTF.

A few counts support this clone. The V call is TRBV5-6, the J call TRBJ2-7, with D unresolved. The germline V gene has CDR1 SGHDT and CDR2 YYEEEE. V lost 2 bases to trimming and J lost 0 bases, with 6 bases between them. The CDR3 loop spans 13 amino acids. The CDR3 here is CASSFLSSYEQYF. The DNA of the CDR3 is TGTGCCAGCAGCTTTCTCTCCTCCTACGAGCAGTACTTC. Full variable domain (outside the CDR3, taken from reference TRBV5-6 and TRBJ2-7): DAGVTQSPTHLIKTRGQQVTLRCSPKSGHDTVSWYQQALGQGPQFIFQYYEEEERQRGNFPDRFSGHQFPNYSSELNVNALLLGDSALYLCASSFLSSYEQYFGPGTRLTVT.